Reported below is one T cell receptor beta chain. Reverse transcription of all isolated RNA meant that expressed TCRB transcripts were sequenced. Libraries were prepared by immunoSEQ multiplex PCR; TCRdb keeps only in-frame clonotypes and omits some of them. The sample includes more than 150,000 clones, 7.5% to 9.5% of them seen just once. This record comes from a study of beta chain features in type 1 diabetes. Unmatched junction bases numbered 10, after V lost 2 bases and J lost 4 bases. The CDR3 contains 17 residues. CDR1 and CDR2 (germline): SGHAT, FQNNGV. The V call is TRBV11-2, the J call TRBJ2-1; 8 bases map to TRBD2. This sequence was found in a woman aged 18-29 years in good health. The sample taken for sequencing was central memory CD4+ T cells from blood. The CDR3 nucleotides read TGTGCCAGCAGCTTATTCCCTCGGGGGGGCCTATACAATGAGCAGTTCTTC. Its protein product is CASSLFPRGGLYNEQFF.